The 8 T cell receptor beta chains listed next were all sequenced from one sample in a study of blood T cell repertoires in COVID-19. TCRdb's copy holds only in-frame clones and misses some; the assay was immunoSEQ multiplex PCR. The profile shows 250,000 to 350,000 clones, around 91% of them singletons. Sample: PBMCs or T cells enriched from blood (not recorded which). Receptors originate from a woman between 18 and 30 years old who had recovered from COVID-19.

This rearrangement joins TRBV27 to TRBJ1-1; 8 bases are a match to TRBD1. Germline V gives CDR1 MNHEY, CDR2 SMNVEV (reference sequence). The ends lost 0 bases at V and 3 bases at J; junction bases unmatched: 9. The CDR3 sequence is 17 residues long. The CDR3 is CASSLSPMLQGDTEAFF. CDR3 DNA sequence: TGTGCCAGCAGTTTATCACCAATGTTACAGGGGGACACTGAAGCTTTCTTT.

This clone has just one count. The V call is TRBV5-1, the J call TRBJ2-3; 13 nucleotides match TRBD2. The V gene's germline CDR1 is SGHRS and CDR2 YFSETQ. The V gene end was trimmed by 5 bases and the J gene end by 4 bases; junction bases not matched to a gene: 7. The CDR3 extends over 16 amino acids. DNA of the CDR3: TGCGCCAGCAGGAAGTACGGACTAGCGGGGGCAGATACGCAGTATTTT. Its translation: CASRKYGLAGADTQYF.

The CDR3 DNA reads TGTGCCAGCAGCCACATTCCTGGGGCCAACGTCCTGACTTTC. As protein: CASSHIPGANVLTF. The rearrangement uses TRBV3-1 (or the pseudogene TRBV3-2) and TRBJ2-6; D is undetermined. Trimming removed 3 bases at V and 2 bases at J, with 5 bases between. Per germline, CDR1 LGHDT and CDR2 YNNKEL (reference sequence). CDR3 length: 14 residues.

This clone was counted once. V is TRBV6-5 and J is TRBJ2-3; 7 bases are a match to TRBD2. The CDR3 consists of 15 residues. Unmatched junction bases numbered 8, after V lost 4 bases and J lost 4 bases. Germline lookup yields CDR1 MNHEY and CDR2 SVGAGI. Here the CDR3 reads CASSLRGNGADTQYF. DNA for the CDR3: TGTGCCAGCAGTTTGCGGGGGAATGGGGCAGATACGCAGTATTTT.

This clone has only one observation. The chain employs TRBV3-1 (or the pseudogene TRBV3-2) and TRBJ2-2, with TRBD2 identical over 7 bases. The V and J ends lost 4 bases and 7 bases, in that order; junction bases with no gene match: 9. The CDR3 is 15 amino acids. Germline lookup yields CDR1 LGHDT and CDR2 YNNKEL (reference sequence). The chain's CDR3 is CASSLGPRGVGELFF. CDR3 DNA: TGTGCCAGCAGCCTAGGACCACGGGGGGTCGGGGAGCTGTTTTTT.

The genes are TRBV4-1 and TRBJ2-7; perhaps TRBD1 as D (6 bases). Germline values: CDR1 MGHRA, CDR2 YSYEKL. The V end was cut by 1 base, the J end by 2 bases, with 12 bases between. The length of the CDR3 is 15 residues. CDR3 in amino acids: CASSQVVGAAYEQYF. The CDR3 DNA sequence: TGCGCCAGCAGCCAAGTCGTGGGGGCCGCCTACGAGCAGTACTTC.

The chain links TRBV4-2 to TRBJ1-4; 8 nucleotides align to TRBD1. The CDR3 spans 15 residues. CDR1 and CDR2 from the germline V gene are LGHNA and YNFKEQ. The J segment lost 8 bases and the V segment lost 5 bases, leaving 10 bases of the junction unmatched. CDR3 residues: CASSGTTGVEEKLFF. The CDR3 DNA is TGTGCCAGCAGCGGAACGACAGGGGTTGAAGAAAAACTGTTTTTT.

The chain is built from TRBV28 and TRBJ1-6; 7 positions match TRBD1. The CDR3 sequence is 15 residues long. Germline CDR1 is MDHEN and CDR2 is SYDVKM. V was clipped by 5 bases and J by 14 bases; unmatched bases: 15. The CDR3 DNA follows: TGTGCCAGCAGTCCCTCGACAGGGAAAATAGGGACCCTCCACTTT. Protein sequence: CASSPSTGKIGTLHF. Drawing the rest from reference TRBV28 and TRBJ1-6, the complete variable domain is DVKVTQSSRYLVKRTGEKVFLECVQDMDHENMFWYRQDPGLGLRLIYFSYDVKMKEKGDIPEGYSVSREKKERFSLILESASTNQTSMYLCASSPSTGKIGTLHFGNGTRLTVT.